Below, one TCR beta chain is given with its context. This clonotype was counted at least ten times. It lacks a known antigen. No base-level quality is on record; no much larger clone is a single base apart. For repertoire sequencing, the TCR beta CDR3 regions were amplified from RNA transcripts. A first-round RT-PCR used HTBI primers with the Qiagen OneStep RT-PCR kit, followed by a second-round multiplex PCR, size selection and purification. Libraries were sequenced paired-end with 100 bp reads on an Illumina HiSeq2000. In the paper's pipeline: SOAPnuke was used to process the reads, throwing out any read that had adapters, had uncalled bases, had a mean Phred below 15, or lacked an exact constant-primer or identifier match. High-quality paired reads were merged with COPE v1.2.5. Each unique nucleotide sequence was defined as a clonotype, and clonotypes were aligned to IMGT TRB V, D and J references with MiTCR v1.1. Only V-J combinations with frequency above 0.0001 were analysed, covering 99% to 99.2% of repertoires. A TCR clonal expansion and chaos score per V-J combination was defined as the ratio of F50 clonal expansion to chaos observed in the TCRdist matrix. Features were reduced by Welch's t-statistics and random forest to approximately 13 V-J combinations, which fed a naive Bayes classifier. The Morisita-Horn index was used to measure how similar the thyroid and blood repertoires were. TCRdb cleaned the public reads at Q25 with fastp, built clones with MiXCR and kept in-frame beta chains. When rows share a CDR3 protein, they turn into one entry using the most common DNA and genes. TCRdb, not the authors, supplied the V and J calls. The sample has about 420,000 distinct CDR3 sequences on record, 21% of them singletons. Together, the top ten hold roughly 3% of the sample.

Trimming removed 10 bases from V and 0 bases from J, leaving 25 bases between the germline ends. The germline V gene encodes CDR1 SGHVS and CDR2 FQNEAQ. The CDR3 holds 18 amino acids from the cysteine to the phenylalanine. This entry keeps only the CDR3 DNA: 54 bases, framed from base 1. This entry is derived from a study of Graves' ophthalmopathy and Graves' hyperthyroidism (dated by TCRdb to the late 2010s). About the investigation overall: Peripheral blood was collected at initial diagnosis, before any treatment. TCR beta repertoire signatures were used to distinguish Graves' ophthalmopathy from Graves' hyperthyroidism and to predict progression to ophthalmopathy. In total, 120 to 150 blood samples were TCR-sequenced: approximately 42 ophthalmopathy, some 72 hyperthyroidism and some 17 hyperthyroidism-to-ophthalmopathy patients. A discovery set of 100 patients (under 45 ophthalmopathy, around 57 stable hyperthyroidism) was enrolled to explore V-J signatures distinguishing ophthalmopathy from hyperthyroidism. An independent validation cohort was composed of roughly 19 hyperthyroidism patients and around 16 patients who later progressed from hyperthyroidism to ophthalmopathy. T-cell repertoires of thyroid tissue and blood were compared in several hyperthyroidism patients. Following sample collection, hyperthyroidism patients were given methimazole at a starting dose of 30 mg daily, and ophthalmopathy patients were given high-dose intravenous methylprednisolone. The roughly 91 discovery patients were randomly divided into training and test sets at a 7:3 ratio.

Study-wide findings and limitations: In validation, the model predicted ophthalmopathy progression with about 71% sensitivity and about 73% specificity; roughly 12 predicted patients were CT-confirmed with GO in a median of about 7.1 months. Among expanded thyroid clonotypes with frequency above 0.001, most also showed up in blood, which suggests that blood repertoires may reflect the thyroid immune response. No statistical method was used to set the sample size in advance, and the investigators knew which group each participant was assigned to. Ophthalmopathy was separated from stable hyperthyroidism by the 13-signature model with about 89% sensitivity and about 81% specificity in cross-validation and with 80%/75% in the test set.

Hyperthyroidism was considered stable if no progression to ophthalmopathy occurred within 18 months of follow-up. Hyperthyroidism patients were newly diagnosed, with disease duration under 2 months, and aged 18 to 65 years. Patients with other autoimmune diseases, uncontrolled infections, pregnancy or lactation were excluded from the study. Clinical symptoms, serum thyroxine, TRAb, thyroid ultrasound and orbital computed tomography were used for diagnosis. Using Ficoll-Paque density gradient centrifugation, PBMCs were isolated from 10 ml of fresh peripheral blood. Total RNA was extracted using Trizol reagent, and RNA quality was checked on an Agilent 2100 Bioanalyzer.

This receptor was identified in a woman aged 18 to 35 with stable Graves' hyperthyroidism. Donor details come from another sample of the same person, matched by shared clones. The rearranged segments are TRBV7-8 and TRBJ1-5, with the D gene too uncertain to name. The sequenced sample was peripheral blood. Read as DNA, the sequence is TGTGCCAACAGTAAGAAAAGCTACCAAGTCTATAGCAATCAGCCCCAGCATTTT. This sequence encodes CANSKKSYQVYSNQPQHF.